These 17 T cell receptor beta chains were sequenced from one sample in a study of blood T cell repertoires in COVID-19. TCRdb's table, derived via immunoSEQ multiplex PCR, lists solely in-frame clones and lacks some. The sample contains approximately 320,000 clones, around 92% of which appear only once. Material for sequencing was peripheral blood. The receptor set was obtained from a woman younger than 45 with COVID-19, enrolled during active disease.

V gene TRBV7-8 combines with J gene TRBJ1-1; 7 bases are shared with TRBD1. The CDR3 loop spans 15 amino acids. Germline CDR1 reads SGHVS; CDR2 reads FQNEAQ. Trimming cost V 3 bases and J 0 bases; bases outside gene matches: 4. The chain's CDR3 is CASSFTGDLNTEAFF. In DNA form, the CDR3 reads TGTGCCAGCAGCTTTACAGGGGATTTGAACACTGAAGCTTTCTTT.

The chain has TRBV6-5 and TRBJ1-1, with D unresolved. Trimming took 8 bases from V and 5 from J, leaving 21 bases between them. Germline assignment: CDR1 MNHEY and CDR2 SVGAGI. CDR3 size: 15 residues. The CDR3 protein is CASATGLPLSTEAFF. For the CDR3, the DNA is TGTGCCAGCGCCACCGGACTGCCTTTAAGTACTGAAGCTTTCTTT.

The V and J genes are TRBV24-1 and TRBJ2-1; tentatively, D is TRBD2 (5 bases). Looked up from germline, CDR1 is KGHDR and CDR2 is SFDVKD. CDR3 length: 16 amino acids. V lost 2 bases and J 2 bases, leaving 12 bases between the germline ends. The CDR3 DNA reads as TGTGCCACCAGTGATTCCCGCCGGGGAGCCTACAATGAGCAGTTCTTC. Protein product: CATSDSRRGAYNEQFF.

This rearrangement joins TRBV23-1 to TRBJ2-1; 8 positions agree with TRBD1. TRBV23-1 is placed among ORFs of uncertain function. The CDR3 has 15 residues. V lost 6 bases to trimming and J lost 4 bases; unmatched junction nucleotides: 8. CDR3 in amino acids: CASRLGQGFYNEQFF. In nucleotides, the CDR3 is TGCGCCAGCAGACTAGGACAGGGATTTTACAATGAGCAGTTCTTC.

The J gene is TRBJ2-1, the V gene TRBV5-5, with 10 bases matching TRBD2. Germline trimming cut 0 bases from V and 3 bases from J; bases unmatched to any gene: 6. The CDR3 has 17 amino acids. Germline V lookup: CDR1 SGHKS, CDR2 YYEKEE (reference sequence). The CDR3, as DNA: TGTGCCAGCAGCTTGGGCCCTAGCGGGGGCTTCTACAATGAGCAGTTCTTC. Protein: CASSLGPSGGFYNEQFF. Drawing the rest from reference TRBV5-5 and TRBJ2-1, the complete variable domain is DAGVTQSPTHLIKTRGQQVTLRCSPISGHKSVSWYQQVLGQGPQFIFQYYEKEERGRGNFPDRFSARQFPNYSSELNVNALLLGDSALYLCASSLGPSGGFYNEQFFGPGTRLTVL.

The chain links TRBV5-6 to TRBJ2-2; 9 positions match TRBD1. With V trimmed by 4 bases and J by 4 bases, 8 bases remained unmatched. The CDR3 has 16 residues. The V gene's germline CDR1 is SGHDT and CDR2 YYEEEE. The CDR3 loop is CASSPLGTGSTGELFF. CDR3 bases: TGTGCCAGCAGCCCACTAGGGACAGGGTCCACCGGGGAGCTGTTTTTT. The full variable domain, with the rest looked up from reference TRBV5-6 and TRBJ2-2, is DAGVTQSPTHLIKTRGQQVTLRCSPKSGHDTVSWYQQALGQGPQFIFQYYEEEERQRGNFPDRFSGHQFPNYSSELNVNALLLGDSALYLCASSPLGTGSTGELFFGEGSRLTVL.

This clone was counted once. The chain has TRBV18 and TRBJ1-4, with D perhaps TRBD1 (6 bases). This CDR3 has 16 amino acids. Trimming took off 5 bases at V and 7 bases at J, with 20 bases between the two ends. The germline V gene encodes CDR1 KGHSH and CDR2 LQKENI. The CDR3 DNA follows: TGTGCCAGCTCAAAGGGAAGGGACACTGTTGGTGAAAAACTGTTTTTT. Translation gives CASSKGRDTVGEKLFF.

The chain employs TRBV7-8 and TRBJ1-5, with 7 bases that match TRBD1. The CDR3 loop spans 16 amino acids. Germline-derived CDR1 and CDR2 are SGHVS and FQNEAQ. V shed 5 bases, J shed 0 bases, and the junction held 7 bases outside the gene matches. DNA of the CDR3: TGTGCCAGCAGCCCTACGACAGGGTATAGCAATCAGCCCCAGCATTTT. Translated: CASSPTTGYSNQPQHF.

The genes are TRBV12-5 and TRBJ1-3; TRBD1 matches 7 bases. From germline, CDR1 is LGHNT and CDR2 FRNRAP. The length of the CDR3 is 14 residues. Losses at the gene ends were 4 bases for V and 4 bases for J; bases not matched to a gene: 4. CDR3 sequence: CASGSTGAGNTIYF. The DNA of the CDR3 is TGTGCTAGTGGTTCCACAGGGGCGGGAAACACCATATATTTT. The whole variable domain, remainder taken from reference TRBV12-5 and TRBJ1-3, is DARVTQTPRHKVTEMGQEVTMRCQPILGHNTVFWYRQTMMQGLELLAYFRNRAPLDDSGMPKDRFSAEMPDATLATLKIQPSEPRDSAVYFCASGSTGAGNTIYFGEGSWLTVV.

The chain employs TRBV19 and TRBJ1-6; TRBD1 might be the D (6 bases). With 3 bases removed from V and 8 bases from J, the gap between germline ends came to 11 bases. The germline V gene has CDR1 LNHDA and CDR2 SQIVND (reference sequence). The CDR3 has 14 amino acids. CDR3: CASSIRDTYSPLHF. For the CDR3, the DNA is TGTGCCAGTAGTATCCGGGACACTTATTCACCCCTCCACTTT.

This clone was recorded only once. The J gene is TRBJ2-7, the V gene TRBV5-4; TRBD2 is a possible D gene (5 bases). CDR1 and CDR2 from the germline V gene are SGHNT and YYREEE (reference sequence). The CDR3 sequence is 13 residues long. V was shortened by 2 bases and J by 1 base, with 7 bases between the two germline ends. The CDR3 nucleotides are TGTGCCAGCAGCTTTCGGGAATCCTACGAGCAGTACTTC. Translating it yields CASSFRESYEQYF.

Details on this clone: Different DNA sequences within this sample yield the same CDR3. The chain employs TRBV27 and TRBJ1-5; no clear D. V lost 3 bases and J lost 3, with 6 bases in between. The CDR3 is made up of 13 amino acids. Per the germline V gene, CDR1 is MNHEY and CDR2 is SMNVEV (reference sequence). This chain's CDR3 is CASSLAHNQPQHF. CDR3 nucleotides: TGTGCCAGCAGTTTGGCACACAATCAGCCCCAGCATTTT.

This clone was recorded a few times. The CDR3 DNA reads as TGTGCTAGTGGTTTACGACAGGGGGTTGGAACTGAAGCTTTCTTT. Amino acids: CASGLRQGVGTEAFF. The chain joins TRBV12-5 to TRBJ1-1; 9 bases agree with TRBD1. CDR1 LGHNT and CDR2 FRNRAP come from the germline V gene. Trimming took 3 bases from V and 5 from J; bases not matched to a gene: 7. The length of the CDR3 is 15 residues.

The rearrangement joins TRBV4-1 to TRBJ1-4, with 8 bases that match TRBD1. The CDR3 extends over 16 amino acids. The V segment lost 0 bases and the J segment 14 bases; nucleotides outside the gene matches: 14. Germline CDR1 MGHRA, CDR2 YSYEKL. CDR3 sequence: CASSQEPDRAQLWLFF. The DNA of the CDR3 is TGCGCCAGCAGCCAAGAACCGGACAGGGCCCAATTGTGGCTGTTTTTT.

This sequence joins TRBV5-4 and TRBJ2-3, with D maybe TRBD1 (6 bases). CDR3 length: 15 amino acids. Trimming removed 4 bases from V and 6 bases from J, with 18 bases in between. The germline CDR1 and CDR2 sequences are SGHNT and YYREEE (reference sequence). CDR3 sequence (DNA): TGTGCCAGCAGCGACGGGACAACCCGGGTGGATACGCAGTATTTT. Protein product: CASSDGTTRVDTQYF.

This chain links TRBV6-5 with TRBJ2-3; tentative D call: TRBD2 (6 bases). Germline assignment: CDR1 MNHEY and CDR2 SVGAGI. The ends were cut back, 8 bases at V and 0 bases at J, with 12 bases in the middle. There are 14 residues in the CDR3. DNA of the CDR3: TGTGCCAGCTTTTCGAGCGGGAGCACAGATACGCAGTATTTT. Its protein is CASFSSGSTDTQYF.

The chain is built from TRBV6-5 and TRBJ2-7; TRBD1 agrees at 9 bases. Trimming cost V 5 bases and J 2 bases; bases outside gene matches: 7. CDR1 MNHEY and CDR2 SVGAGI come from the germline V gene. The CDR3 consists of 15 residues. CDR3 sequence: CASSPRGTGTYEQYF. The CDR3, as DNA: TGTGCCAGCAGTCCCCGGGGGACAGGGACCTACGAGCAGTACTTC.